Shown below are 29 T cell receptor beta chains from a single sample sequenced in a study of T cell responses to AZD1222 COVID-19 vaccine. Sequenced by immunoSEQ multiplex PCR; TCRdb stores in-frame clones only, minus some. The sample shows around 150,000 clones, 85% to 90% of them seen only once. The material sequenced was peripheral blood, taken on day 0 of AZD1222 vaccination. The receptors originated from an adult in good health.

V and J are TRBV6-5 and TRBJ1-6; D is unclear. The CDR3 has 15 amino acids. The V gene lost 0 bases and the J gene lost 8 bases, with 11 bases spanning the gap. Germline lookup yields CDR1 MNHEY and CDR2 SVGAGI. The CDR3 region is CASSYSSNGHSPLHF. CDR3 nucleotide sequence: TGTGCCAGCAGTTACTCTTCGAATGGTCATTCACCCCTCCACTTT.

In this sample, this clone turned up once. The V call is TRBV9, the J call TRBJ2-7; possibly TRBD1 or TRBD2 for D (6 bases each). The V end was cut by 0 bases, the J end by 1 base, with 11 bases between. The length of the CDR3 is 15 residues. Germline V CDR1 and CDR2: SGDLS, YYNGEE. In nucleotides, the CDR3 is TGTGCCAGCAGCGTAGGCGGGACACCGTCCTACGAGCAGTACTTC. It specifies CASSVGGTPSYEQYF. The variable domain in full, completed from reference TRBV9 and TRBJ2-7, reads DSGVTQTPKHLITATGQRVTLRCSPRSGDLSVYWYQQSLDQGLQFLIQYYNGEERAKGNILERFSAQQFPDLHSELNLSSLELGDSALYFCASSVGGTPSYEQYFGPGTRLTVT.

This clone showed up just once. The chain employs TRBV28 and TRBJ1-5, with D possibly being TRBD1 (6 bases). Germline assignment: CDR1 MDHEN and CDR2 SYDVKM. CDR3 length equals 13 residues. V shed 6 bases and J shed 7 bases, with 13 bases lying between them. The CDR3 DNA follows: TGTGCCAGCAGGCTGGGGGGCAGCCAGCCCCAGCATTTT. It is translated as CASRLGGSQPQHF.

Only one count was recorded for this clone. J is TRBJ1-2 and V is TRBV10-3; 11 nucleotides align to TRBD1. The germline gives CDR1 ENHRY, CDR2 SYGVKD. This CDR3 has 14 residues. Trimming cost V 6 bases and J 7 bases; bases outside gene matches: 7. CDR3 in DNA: TGTGCCATCAGCTGGGACAGGGGGAAGAGTGGCTACACCTTC. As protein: CAISWDRGKSGYTF.

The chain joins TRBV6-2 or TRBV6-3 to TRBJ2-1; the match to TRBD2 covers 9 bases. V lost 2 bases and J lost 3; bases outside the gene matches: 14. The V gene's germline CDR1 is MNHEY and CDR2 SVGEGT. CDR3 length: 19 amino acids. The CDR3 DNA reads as TGTGCCAGCAGTTACGGCGGGAGGGCCTGGACAACCCACTACAATGAGCAGTTCTTC. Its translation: CASSYGGRAWTTHYNEQFF.

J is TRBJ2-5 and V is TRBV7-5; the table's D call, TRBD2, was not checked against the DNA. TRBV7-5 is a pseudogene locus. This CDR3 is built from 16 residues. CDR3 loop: CARSALTRLGPETQYF. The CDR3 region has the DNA TGTGCCAGAAGCGCCCTTACAAGGCTAGGCCCAGAGACCCAGTACTTC.

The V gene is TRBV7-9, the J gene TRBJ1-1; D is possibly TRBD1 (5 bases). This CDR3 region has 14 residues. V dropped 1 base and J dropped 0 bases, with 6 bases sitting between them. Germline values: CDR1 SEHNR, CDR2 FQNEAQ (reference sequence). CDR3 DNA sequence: TGTGCCAGCAGCTTAGGACAGATGAACACTGAAGCTTTCTTT. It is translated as CASSLGQMNTEAFF.

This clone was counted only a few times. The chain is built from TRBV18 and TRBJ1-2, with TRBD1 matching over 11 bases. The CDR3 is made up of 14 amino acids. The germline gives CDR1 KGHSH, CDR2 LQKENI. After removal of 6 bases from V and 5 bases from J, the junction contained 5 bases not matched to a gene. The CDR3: CASSPGQGEYGYTF. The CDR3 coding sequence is TGTGCCAGCTCCCCGGGACAGGGGGAGTATGGCTACACCTTC. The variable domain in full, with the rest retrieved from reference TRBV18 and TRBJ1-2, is NAGVMQNPRHLVRRRGQEARLRCSPMKGHSHVYWYRQLPEEGLKFMVYLQKENIIDESGMPKERFSAEFPKEGPSILRIQQVVRGDSAAYFCASSPGQGEYGYTFGSGTRLTVV.

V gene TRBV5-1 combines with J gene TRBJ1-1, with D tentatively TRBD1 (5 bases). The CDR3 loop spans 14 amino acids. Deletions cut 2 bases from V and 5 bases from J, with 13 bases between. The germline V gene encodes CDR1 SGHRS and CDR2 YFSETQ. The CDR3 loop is CASSFTGSGTEAFF. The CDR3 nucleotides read TGCGCCAGCAGCTTTACAGGTTCGGGGACTGAAGCTTTCTTT.

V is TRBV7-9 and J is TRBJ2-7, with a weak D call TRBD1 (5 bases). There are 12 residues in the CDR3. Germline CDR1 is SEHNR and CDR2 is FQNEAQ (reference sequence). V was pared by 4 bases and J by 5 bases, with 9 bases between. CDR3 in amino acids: CASSSTGNEQYF. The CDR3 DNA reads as TGTGCCAGCAGCTCTACAGGCAACGAGCAGTACTTC.

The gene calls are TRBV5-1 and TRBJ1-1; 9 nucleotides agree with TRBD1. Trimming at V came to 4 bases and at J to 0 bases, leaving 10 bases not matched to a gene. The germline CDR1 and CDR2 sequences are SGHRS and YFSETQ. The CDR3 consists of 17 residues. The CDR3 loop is CASSPAGTGTLNTEAFF. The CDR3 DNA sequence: TGCGCCAGCAGCCCCGCCGGGACAGGGACCCTGAACACTGAAGCTTTCTTT.

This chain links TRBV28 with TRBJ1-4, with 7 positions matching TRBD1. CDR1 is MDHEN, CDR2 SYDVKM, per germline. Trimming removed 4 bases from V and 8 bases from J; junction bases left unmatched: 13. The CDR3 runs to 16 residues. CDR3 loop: CASSSPPRPTGEKLFF. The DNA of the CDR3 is TGTGCCAGCAGTTCCCCGCCCCGGCCGACAGGGGAAAAACTGTTTTTT.

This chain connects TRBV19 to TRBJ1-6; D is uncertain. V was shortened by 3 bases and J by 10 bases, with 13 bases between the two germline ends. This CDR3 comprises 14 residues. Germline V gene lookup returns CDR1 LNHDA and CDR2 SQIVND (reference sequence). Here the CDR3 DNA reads TGTGCCAGTAGTATGGGCGAGGGCGGCTCACCCCTCCACTTT. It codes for CASSMGEGGSPLHF.

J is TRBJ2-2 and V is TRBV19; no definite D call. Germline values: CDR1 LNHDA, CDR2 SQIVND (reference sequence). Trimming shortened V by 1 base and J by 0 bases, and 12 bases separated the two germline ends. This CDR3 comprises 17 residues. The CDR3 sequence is CASSIGNRQTNTGELFF. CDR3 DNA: TGTGCCAGTAGTATAGGGAATAGGCAGACGAACACCGGGGAGCTGTTTTTT. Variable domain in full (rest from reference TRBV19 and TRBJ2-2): DGGITQSPKYLFRKEGQNVTLSCEQNLNHDAMYWYRQDPGQGLRLIYYSQIVNDFQKGDIAEGYSVSREKKESFPLTVTSAQKNPTAFYLCASSIGNRQTNTGELFFGEGSRLTVL.

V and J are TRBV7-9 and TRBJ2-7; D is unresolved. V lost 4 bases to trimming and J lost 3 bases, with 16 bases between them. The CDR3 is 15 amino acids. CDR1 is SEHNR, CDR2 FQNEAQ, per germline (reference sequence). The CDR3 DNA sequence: TGTGCCAGCAGCTCTCCTACTTCCAGAAACTACGAGCAGTACTTC. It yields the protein CASSSPTSRNYEQYF. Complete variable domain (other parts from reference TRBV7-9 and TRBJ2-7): DTGVSQNPRHKITKRGQNVTFRCDPISEHNRLYWYRQTLGQGPEFLTYFQNEAQLEKSRLLSDRFSAERPKGSFSTLEIQRTEQGDSAMYLCASSSPTSRNYEQYFGPGTRLTVT.

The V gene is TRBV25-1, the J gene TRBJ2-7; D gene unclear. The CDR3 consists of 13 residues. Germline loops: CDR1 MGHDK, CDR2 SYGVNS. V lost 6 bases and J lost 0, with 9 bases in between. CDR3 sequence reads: CASSGSISYEQYF. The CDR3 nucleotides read TGTGCCAGCAGCGGATCGATCTCCTACGAGCAGTACTTC.

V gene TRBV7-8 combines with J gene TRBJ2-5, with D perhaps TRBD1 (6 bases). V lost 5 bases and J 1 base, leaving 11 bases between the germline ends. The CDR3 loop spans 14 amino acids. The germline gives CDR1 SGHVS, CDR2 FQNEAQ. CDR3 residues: CASSDWTAQETQYF. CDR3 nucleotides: TGTGCCAGCAGCGATTGGACAGCCCAAGAGACCCAGTACTTC.

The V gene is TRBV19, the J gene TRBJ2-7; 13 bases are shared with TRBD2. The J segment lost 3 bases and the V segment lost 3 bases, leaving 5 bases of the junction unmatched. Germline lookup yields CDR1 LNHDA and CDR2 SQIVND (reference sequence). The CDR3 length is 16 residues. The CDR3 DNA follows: TGTGCCAGTAGTATCCCCGGACTAGCGGGGGTCTACGAGCAGTACTTC. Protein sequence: CASSIPGLAGVYEQYF.

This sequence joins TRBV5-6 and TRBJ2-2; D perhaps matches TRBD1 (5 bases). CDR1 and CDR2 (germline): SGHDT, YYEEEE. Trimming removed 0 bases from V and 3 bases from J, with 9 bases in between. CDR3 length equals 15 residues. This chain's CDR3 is CASSLGGQYTGELFF. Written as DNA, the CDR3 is TGTGCCAGCAGCTTGGGGGGCCAGTACACCGGGGAGCTGTTTTTT. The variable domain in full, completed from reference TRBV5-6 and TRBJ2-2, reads DAGVTQSPTHLIKTRGQQVTLRCSPKSGHDTVSWYQQALGQGPQFIFQYYEEEERQRGNFPDRFSGHQFPNYSSELNVNALLLGDSALYLCASSLGGQYTGELFFGEGSRLTVL.

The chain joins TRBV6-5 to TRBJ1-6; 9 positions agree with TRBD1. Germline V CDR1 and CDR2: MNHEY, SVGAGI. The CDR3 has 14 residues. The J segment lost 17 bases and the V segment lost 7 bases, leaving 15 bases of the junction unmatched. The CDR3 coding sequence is TGTGCCAGCACCGACCCGGGGGGACAGGGTCAGGTCCACTTT. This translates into CASTDPGGQGQVHF.

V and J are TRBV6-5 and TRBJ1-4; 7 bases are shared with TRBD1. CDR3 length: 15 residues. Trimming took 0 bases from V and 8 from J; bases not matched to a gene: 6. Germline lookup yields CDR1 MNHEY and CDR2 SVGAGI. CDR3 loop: CASSYSAQGKEKLFF. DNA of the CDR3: TGTGCCAGCAGTTACTCGGCACAGGGGAAGGAAAAACTGTTTTTT.

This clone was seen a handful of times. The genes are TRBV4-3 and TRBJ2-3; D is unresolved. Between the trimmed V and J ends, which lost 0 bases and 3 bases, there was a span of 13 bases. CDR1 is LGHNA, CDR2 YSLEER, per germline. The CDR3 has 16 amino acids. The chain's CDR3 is CASSQESSSRTDTQYF. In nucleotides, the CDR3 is TGCGCCAGCAGCCAAGAAAGCTCGAGTAGGACAGATACGCAGTATTTT.

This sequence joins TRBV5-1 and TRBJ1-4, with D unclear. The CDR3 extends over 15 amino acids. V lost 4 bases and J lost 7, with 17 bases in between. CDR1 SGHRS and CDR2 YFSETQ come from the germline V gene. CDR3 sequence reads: CASSIDSFRTEKLFF. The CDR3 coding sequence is TGCGCCAGCAGCATAGACTCCTTTCGCACTGAAAAACTGTTTTTT.

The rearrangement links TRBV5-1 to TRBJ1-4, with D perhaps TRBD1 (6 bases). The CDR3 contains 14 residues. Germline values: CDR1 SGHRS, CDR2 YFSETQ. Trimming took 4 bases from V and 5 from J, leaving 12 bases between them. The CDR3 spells CASSGDNGNEKLFF. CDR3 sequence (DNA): TGCGCCAGCAGCGGGGACAACGGGAATGAAAAACTGTTTTTT.

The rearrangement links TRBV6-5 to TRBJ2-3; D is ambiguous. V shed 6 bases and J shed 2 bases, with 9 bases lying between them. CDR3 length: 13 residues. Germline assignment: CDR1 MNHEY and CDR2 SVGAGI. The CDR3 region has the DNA TGTGCCAGCAGCCCCCCTGTCACAGATACGCAGTATTTT. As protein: CASSPPVTDTQYF.

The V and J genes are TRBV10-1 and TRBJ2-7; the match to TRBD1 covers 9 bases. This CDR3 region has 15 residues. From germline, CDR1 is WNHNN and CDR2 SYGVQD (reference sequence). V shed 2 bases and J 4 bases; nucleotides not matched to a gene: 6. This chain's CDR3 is CASSETGTGTYEQYF. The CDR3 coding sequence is TGCGCCAGCAGTGAGACCGGGACAGGGACGTACGAGCAGTACTTC.

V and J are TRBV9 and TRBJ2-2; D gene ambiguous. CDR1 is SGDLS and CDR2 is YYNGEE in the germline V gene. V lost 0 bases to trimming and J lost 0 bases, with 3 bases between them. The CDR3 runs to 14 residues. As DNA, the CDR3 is TGTGCCAGCAGCGTAGACCCGAACACCGGGGAGCTGTTTTTT. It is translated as CASSVDPNTGELFF.

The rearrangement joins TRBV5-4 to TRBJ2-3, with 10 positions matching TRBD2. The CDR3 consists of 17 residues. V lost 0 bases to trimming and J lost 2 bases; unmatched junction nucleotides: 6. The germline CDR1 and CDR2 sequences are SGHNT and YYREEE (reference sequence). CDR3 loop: CASSLARTSGPTDTQYF. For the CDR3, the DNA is TGTGCCAGCAGCTTGGCCCGGACTAGCGGACCCACAGATACGCAGTATTTT. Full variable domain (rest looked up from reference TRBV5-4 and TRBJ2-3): ETGVTQSPTHLIKTRGQQVTLRCSSQSGHNTVSWYQQALGQGPQFIFQYYREEENGRGNFPPRFSGLQFPNYSSELNVNALELDDSALYLCASSLARTSGPTDTQYFGPGTRLTVL.

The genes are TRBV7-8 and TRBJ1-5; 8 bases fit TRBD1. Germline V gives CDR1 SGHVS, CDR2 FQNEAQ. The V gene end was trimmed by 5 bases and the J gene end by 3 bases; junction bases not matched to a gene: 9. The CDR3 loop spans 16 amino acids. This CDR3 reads CASSPRTGYDNQPQHF. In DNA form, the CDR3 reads TGTGCCAGCAGCCCAAGGACAGGGTATGACAATCAGCCCCAGCATTTT. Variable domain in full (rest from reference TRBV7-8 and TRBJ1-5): GAGVSQSPRYKVAKRGQDVALRCDPISGHVSLFWYQQALGQGPEFLTYFQNEAQLDKSGLPSDRFFAERPEGSVSTLKIQRTQQEDSAVYLCASSPRTGYDNQPQHFGDGTRLSIL.